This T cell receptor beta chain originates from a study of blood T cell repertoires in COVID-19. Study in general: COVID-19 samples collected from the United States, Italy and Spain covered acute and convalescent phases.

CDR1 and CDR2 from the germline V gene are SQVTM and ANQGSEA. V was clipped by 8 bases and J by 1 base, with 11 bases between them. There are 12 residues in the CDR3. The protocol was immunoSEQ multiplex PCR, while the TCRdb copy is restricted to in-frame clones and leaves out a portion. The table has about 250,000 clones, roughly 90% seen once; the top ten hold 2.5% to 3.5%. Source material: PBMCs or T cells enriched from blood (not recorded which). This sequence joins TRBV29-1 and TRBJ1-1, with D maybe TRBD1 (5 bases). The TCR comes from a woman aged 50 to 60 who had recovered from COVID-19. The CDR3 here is CSYLGANTEAFF. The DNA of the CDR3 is TGCAGCTATCTAGGGGCGAACACTGAAGCTTTCTTT.